A single sample gave rise to the 7 T cell receptor beta chains below, sequenced in a study of cytomegalovirus exposure and HLA in healthy donors. Primers included in the PCR were 60 Vbeta and 13 Jbeta primers. Only in-frame clones appear in the TCRdb table, and some are missing; sequencing was by immunoSEQ multiplex PCR. The repertoire has tens of thousands of clones, about two thirds of them found once; the top ten carry around an eighth. Sequences were obtained from PBMCs. Receptor source: a woman aged 40 to 50 in good health and CMV-seropositive.

The chain has TRBV6-5 and TRBJ1-2; D is possibly TRBD1 (5 bases). This CDR3 comprises 13 residues. CDR1 and CDR2 (germline): MNHEY, SVGAGI. Between the trimmed V and J ends, which lost 7 bases and 5 bases, there was a span of 14 bases. CDR3 residues: CASMGPYTYGYTF. CDR3 DNA: TGTGCCAGCATGGGGCCCTACACTTATGGCTACACCTTC.

V gene TRBV5-1 combines with J gene TRBJ2-7; 8 bases are a match to TRBD1. The CDR3 length is 13 residues. The V and J ends lost 4 bases and 6 bases, in that order; junction bases with no gene match: 6. CDR1 and CDR2 (germline): SGHRS, YFSETQ. The CDR3 here is CASSVQDRGEQYF. The CDR3 region has the DNA TGCGCCAGCAGCGTTCAAGACAGGGGCGAGCAGTACTTC. The full variable domain, rest sourced from reference TRBV5-1 and TRBJ2-7, is KAGVTQTPRYLIKTRGQQVTLSCSPISGHRSVSWYQQTPGQGLQFLFEYFSETQRNKGNFPGRFSGRQFSNSRSEMNVSTLELGDSALYLCASSVQDRGEQYFGPGTRLTVT.

The rearrangement joins TRBV18 to TRBJ1-5; TRBD1 is a possible D gene (5 bases). The CDR3 is 12 residues long. The V gene's germline CDR1 is KGHSH and CDR2 LQKENI. Trimming cost V 4 bases and J 8 bases, with 9 bases left between them. CDR3 sequence (DNA): TGTGCCAGCTCACACCCGGGGGAGCCCCAGCATTTT. This codes for CASSHPGEPQHF.

This clone was seen a handful of times. The chain couples TRBV5-6 to TRBJ2-3, with 9 positions matching TRBD1. Germline CDR1 SGHDT, CDR2 YYEEEE. The CDR3 loop spans 13 amino acids. Unmatched junction bases numbered 5, after V lost 7 bases and J lost 5 bases. The CDR3 reads CASRPTGGDTQYF. The CDR3 DNA is TGTGCCAGCCGACCGACAGGGGGAGATACGCAGTATTTT.

This clone appeared a few times. CDR3 coding DNA: TGTGCCAGCAGGGTGAGGGGGGGAGAGACCCAGTACTTC. Translating it yields CASRVRGGETQYF. V and J are TRBV11-2 and TRBJ2-5, with D maybe TRBD2 (7 bases). The V and J ends lost 6 bases and 4 bases respectively, with 12 bases between them. Germline V gene lookup returns CDR1 SGHAT and CDR2 FQNNGV. The CDR3 spans 13 residues.

This clone was recorded a few times. The gene calls are TRBV7-8 and TRBJ2-7, with a possible D match to TRBD2 (6 bases). Trimming pared 5 bases from V and 6 bases from J, leaving 14 bases between. CDR1 and CDR2 (germline): SGHVS, FQNEAQ. The CDR3 consists of 13 residues. This CDR3 reads CASSILGDSEQYF. The CDR3 DNA follows: TGTGCCAGCAGCATCCTAGGGGACTCCGAGCAGTACTTC. Full variable domain (rest looked up from reference TRBV7-8 and TRBJ2-7): GAGVSQSPRYKVAKRGQDVALRCDPISGHVSLFWYQQALGQGPEFLTYFQNEAQLDKSGLPSDRFFAERPEGSVSTLKIQRTQQEDSAVYLCASSILGDSEQYFGPGTRLTVT.

This clone was picked up a small number of times. The chain links TRBV9 to TRBJ2-1; 7 bases are shared with TRBD2. Unmatched junction bases numbered 10, after V lost 4 bases and J lost 0 bases. The germline gives CDR1 SGDLS, CDR2 YYNGEE. The CDR3 covers 17 residues. The CDR3, as DNA: TGTGCCAGCAGCCCTCGACTAGCCCGGAGCTCCTACAATGAGCAGTTCTTC. It codes for CASSPRLARSSYNEQFF.